What follows is one T cell receptor (beta chain) and its context. Antigen specificity is unknown. The CDR3 loop spans 15 amino acids. V was pared by 2 bases and J by 0 bases, with 11 bases between. Germline V gene lookup returns CDR1 SGHNT and CDR2 YENEEA. These data originate in a study of vaccination and CD4 T cells after COVID-19. Cultured CD4+ T cell DNA underwent sequencing with the Oncomine TCR Beta short-read assay. In TCRdb, the PCR reads were re-called with MiXCR into one record per CDR3 protein. The repertoire consists of about 18,000 distinct CDR3 sequences, with 45% to 60% occurring once and the leading ten covering almost 10%. Treatment noted: approximately 10-day PBMC culture with coronavirus spike peptide pools or control peptides (ViraFEST assay).

The origin of this receptor is a human donor who had recovered from COVID-19. The specimen comprised CD4+ T cells from blood, cultured in vitro, sampled after SARS-CoV-2 vaccination. V usage is TRBV11-3 and J usage is TRBJ2-7; D might be TRBD2 (6 bases). The CDR3 is CASSLTRGSSYEQYF. The CDR3 region has the DNA TGTGCCAGCAGCTTAACGCGGGGAAGCTCCTACGAGCAGTACTTC.